This TCR beta chain appears in the sequencing data of a study of CD8+CD57+ T cells in acquired aplastic anemia. This clonotype was recorded many times. The CDR3 contains 15 residues. CDR1 is MNHNS and CDR2 is SASEGT in the germline V gene. Trimming took 6 bases from V and 4 from J, leaving 18 bases between them. According to the study, genomic DNA was the template for TCR beta VDJ and CDR3 profiling. TCRdb fed the reads into MiXCR, producing one record per CDR3 protein. The sample records 150,000 or so distinct CDR3 sequences, around half being singletons. An expansion of CD8+CD57+ cells by flow cytometry had been shown in patients chosen for sequencing.

The sequencing sample was made of sorted CD4+, CD8+, or CD8+CD57+ T cells (not recorded which) from PBMCs. The chain recombines TRBV6-1 with TRBJ1-2; no firm D call. This TCR was recovered from a human donor with aplastic anemia. Written as DNA, the CDR3 is TGTGCCAGCAGCCGCGACGGGGTTGGGAGCTATGGCTACACCTTC. This translates into CASSRDGVGSYGYTF.